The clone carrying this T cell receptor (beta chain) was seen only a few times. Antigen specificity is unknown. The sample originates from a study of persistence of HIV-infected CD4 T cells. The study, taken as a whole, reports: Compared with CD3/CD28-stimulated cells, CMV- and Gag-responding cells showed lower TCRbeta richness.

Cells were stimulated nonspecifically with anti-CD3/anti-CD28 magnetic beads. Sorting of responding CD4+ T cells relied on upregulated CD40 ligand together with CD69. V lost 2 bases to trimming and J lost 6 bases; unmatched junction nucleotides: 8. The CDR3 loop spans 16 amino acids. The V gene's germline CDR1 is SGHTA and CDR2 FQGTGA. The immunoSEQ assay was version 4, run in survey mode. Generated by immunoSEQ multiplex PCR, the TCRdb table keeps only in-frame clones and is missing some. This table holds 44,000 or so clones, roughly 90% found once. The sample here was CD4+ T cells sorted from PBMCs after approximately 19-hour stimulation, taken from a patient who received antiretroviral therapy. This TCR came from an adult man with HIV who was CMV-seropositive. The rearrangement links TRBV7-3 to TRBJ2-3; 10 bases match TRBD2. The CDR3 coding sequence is TGTGCCAGCAGCTTATACCAGCGGGGGGGCCCGGATACGCAGTATTTT. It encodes CASSLYQRGGPDTQYF.